This T cell receptor beta chain is from a study of OX40 agonist ivuxolimab in advanced cancers. Germline V CDR1 and CDR2: SEHNR, FQNEAQ (reference sequence). CDR3 length: 12 residues. The V end was cut by 1 base, the J end by 11 bases, with 11 bases between. TCRdb's copy holds only in-frame clones and misses some; the assay was immunoSEQ multiplex PCR. This table has about 59,000 clones, around 93% appearing once. The sequencing used CD4+ or CD8+ T cells sorted from blood, collected in a trial of the OX40 agonist ivuxolimab. The clonotype originates from an adult with an advanced solid tumor such as melanoma, head and neck, liver or kidney cancer. The V call is TRBV7-9, the J call TRBJ1-1; possibly TRBD1 for D (6 bases). CDR3 sequence (DNA): TGTGCCAGCAGCTTAGGGACAGAGGAGGCTTTCTTT. Translated: CASSLGTEEAFF.